This T cell receptor beta chain was identified in a study of blood T cell repertoires in COVID-19. CDR1 SGHRS and CDR2 YFSETQ come from the germline V gene. The trim removed 3 bases at V and 2 bases at J, leaving 10 bases unmatched. This CDR3 contains 17 residues. This table comes from immunoSEQ multiplex PCR, and its TCRdb copy is limited to in-frame clones, with some not included. The top ten clones hold approximately 7.9% of a sample with roughly 110,000 clones, 82% of them seen once. Sequenced material: peripheral blood. This sequence was found in a man between 65 and 85 years old with acute or convalescent COVID-19. The V and J genes are TRBV5-1 and TRBJ2-3, with 9 nucleotides matching TRBD2. The chain's CDR3 is CASSSLESGGPTDTQYF. The DNA of the CDR3 is TGCGCCAGCAGCTCATTGGAAAGCGGGGGGCCCACAGATACGCAGTATTTT.